One T cell receptor (beta chain) is described in this entry. The data derive from a study of cytomegalovirus exposure and HLA in healthy donors. The PCR contained 60 Vbeta and 13 Jbeta primers. TCRdb keeps only in-frame clones here, not all; method: immunoSEQ multiplex PCR. In the table there are about 140,000 clones, roughly four fifths of which are singletons. The sample was PBMCs. The origin of this receptor is a man younger than 35 in good health and CMV-seropositive.

The CDR3 nucleotides are TGTGCCAGCAGTGTTAGCGGGATGGCGGCAGATACGCAGTATTTT. It codes for CASSVSGMAADTQYF. J is TRBJ2-3 and V is TRBV6-5; TRBD2 aligns across 8 bases. The CDR3 runs to 15 residues. Germline V gene data show CDR1 as MNHEY and CDR2 as SVGAGI. V was pared by 5 bases and J by 4 bases, with 8 bases of the junction left unmatched.